The 20 T cell receptor beta chains below all came from one sample that was sequenced in a study of blood T cell repertoires in COVID-19. Generated by immunoSEQ multiplex PCR, the TCRdb table keeps only in-frame clones and is missing some. Among some 140,000 clones listed, around 83% were seen once. The sequencing sample was made of PBMCs or T cells enriched from blood (not recorded which). The receptors stem from a man under 40 who had recovered from COVID-19.

There are a few counts of this clone. The chain links TRBV15 to TRBJ1-5; 7 nucleotides align to TRBD1. CDR1 and CDR2 from the germline V gene are LNHNV and YYDKDF (reference sequence). CDR3 length: 16 amino acids. Trimming cost V 5 bases and J 0 bases; bases outside gene matches: 7. CDR3 protein: CATSGVQGSSNQPQHF. The CDR3 DNA reads TGTGCCACCAGCGGTGTACAGGGGAGTAGCAATCAGCCCCAGCATTTT.

The rearrangement links TRBV30 to TRBJ2-3; 15 bases are a match to TRBD2. CDR3 length: 15 residues. Germline CDR1 GTSNPN, CDR2 SVGIG (reference sequence). J lost 3 bases, V lost 6 bases, and 4 bases had no gene match. CDR3 bases: TGTGCCTGTGGGGGGACTAGCGGGAGGACAGATACGCAGTATTTT. Translating gives CACGGTSGRTDTQYF.

This chain uses TRBV28 with TRBJ2-3; D gene ambiguous. CDR1 is MDHEN and CDR2 is SYDVKM in the germline V gene. The CDR3 totals 12 residues. Trimming took off 2 bases at V and 6 bases at J, with 6 bases between the two ends. The CDR3 bases are TGTGCCAGCAGTTTAGTATCCGATACGCAGTATTTT. Encoded protein: CASSLVSDTQYF.

The gene calls are TRBV11-2 and TRBJ1-2, with D hard to call. V dropped 4 bases and J dropped 8 bases, with 20 bases sitting between them. The CDR3 runs to 15 residues. The germline V gene has CDR1 SGHAT and CDR2 FQNNGV. DNA for the CDR3: TGTGCCAGCAGCTCCCCATTTTTAGGACTGGAAGGCTACACCTTC. It specifies CASSSPFLGLEGYTF.

The rearrangement links TRBV14 to TRBJ2-7; D is unresolved. The ends were cut back, 6 bases at V and 3 bases at J, with 9 bases in the middle. The CDR3 loop spans 12 amino acids. Germline assignment: CDR1 SGHDN and CDR2 FVKESK. The CDR3 DNA sequence: TGTGCCAGCAGTCGCATTAGCTACGAGCAGTACTTC. Protein product: CASSRISYEQYF.

There are a few counts of this clone. The chain is built from TRBV9 and TRBJ1-6, with 8 bases identical to TRBD1. Per the germline V gene, CDR1 is SGDLS and CDR2 is YYNGEE. J gave up 0 bases and V 7 bases, and 6 bases lay outside the gene matches. The CDR3 length is 16 residues. The CDR3 DNA reads TGTGCCAGCGGCAGTCAGGGGGCCTCCTATAATTCACCCCTCCACTTT. Translating it yields CASGSQGASYNSPLHF.

The rearrangement links TRBV4-1 to TRBJ1-5, with a weak D call TRBD1 (6 bases). The V gene lost 1 base and the J gene lost 2 bases, with 15 bases spanning the gap. This CDR3 has 17 amino acids. CDR1 and CDR2 from the germline V gene are MGHRA and YSYEKL. The CDR3 DNA is TGCGCCAGCAGCCAAGTCACCGCAGGGGCCGGCAATCAGCCCCAGCATTTT. This codes for CASSQVTAGAGNQPQHF.

A few counts support this clone. This rearrangement joins TRBV9 to TRBJ2-2; TRBD2 might be the D (5 bases). The germline V gene encodes CDR1 SGDLS and CDR2 YYNGEE. The CDR3 is 16 amino acids. Trimming left V 1 base short and J 1 base short, with 11 bases between. CDR3 sequence reads: CASSVRASKNTGELFF. DNA for the CDR3: TGTGCCAGCAGCGTAAGGGCTAGCAAGAACACCGGGGAGCTGTTTTTT.

The chain carries TRBV20-1 and TRBJ1-4; TRBD1 matches 10 bases. Trimming at V came to 3 bases and at J to 7 bases, leaving 2 bases not matched to a gene. CDR1 is DFQATT and CDR2 is SNEGSKA in the germline V gene (reference sequence). The CDR3 covers 13 residues. CDR3 nucleotides: TGCAGTGCTAGTGGGGACAGGGGTGAAAAACTGTTTTTT. It translates to CSASGDRGEKLFF.

This sequence joins TRBV25-1 and TRBJ1-2; D is ambiguous. From germline, CDR1 is MGHDK and CDR2 SYGVNS. Trimming stripped 3 bases from V and 3 bases from J, with 11 bases between. This CDR3 spans 14 amino acids. DNA of the CDR3: TGTGCCAGCAGTGATCATAGCCTGCACTATGGCTACACCTTC. It encodes CASSDHSLHYGYTF.

The chain carries TRBV11-3 and TRBJ2-3; weak D call: TRBD2 (5 bases). Germline CDR1 is SGHNT and CDR2 is YENEEA. The CDR3 totals 13 residues. V lost 2 bases, J lost 5 bases, and 8 bases lay in between. For the CDR3, the DNA is TGTGCCAGCAGCTTATTCGAGGGAGATACGCAGTATTTT. Amino acid sequence: CASSLFEGDTQYF. The complete variable domain, with remaining parts taken from reference TRBV11-3 and TRBJ2-3, reads EAGVVQSPRYKIIEKKQPVAFWCNPISGHNTLYWYLQNLGQGPELLIRYENEEAVDDSQLPKDRFSAERLKGVDSTLKIQPAELGDSAVYLCASSLFEGDTQYFGPGTRLTVL.

The chain is built from TRBV5-1 and TRBJ2-2; possible D gene TRBD1, 6 bases. Trimming pared 0 bases from V and 4 bases from J, leaving 7 bases between. Germline assignment: CDR1 SGHRS and CDR2 YFSETQ. This CDR3 comprises 14 residues. CDR3 nucleotide sequence: TGCGCCAGCAGCTTGGGGGGGCCCACCGGGGAGCTGTTTTTT. This gives the protein CASSLGGPTGELFF.

This CDR3 reads CASSNQVDTQYF. CDR3 sequence (DNA): TGTGCCAGTAGTAATCAGGTAGATACGCAGTATTTT. This chain uses TRBV19 with TRBJ2-3; D gene ambiguous. The germline V gene has CDR1 LNHDA and CDR2 SQIVND (reference sequence). CDR3 length: 12 residues. V was cut by 4 bases and J by 5 bases, with 7 bases left in between.

The chain employs TRBV4-1 and TRBJ1-6; D gene uncertain. The germline V and J ends were trimmed by 0 bases and 5 bases, with 5 bases remaining between them. This CDR3 is built from 14 residues. Germline loops: CDR1 MGHRA, CDR2 YSYEKL. CDR3 in DNA: TGCGCCAGCAGCCAAGAGCGGCATAATTCACCCCTCCACTTT. Its protein product is CASSQERHNSPLHF.

This chain links TRBV16 with TRBJ1-6; D gene unclear. This CDR3 is built from 16 residues. V was shortened by 1 base and J by 3 bases, with 10 bases between the two germline ends. Germline V gene lookup returns CDR1 KGHSY and CDR2 FQNENV. This CDR3 reads CASSQYAGDYNSPLHF. CDR3 sequence (DNA): TGTGCCAGCAGCCAATACGCCGGTGACTATAATTCACCCCTCCACTTT.

V and J are TRBV2 and TRBJ2-5; 9 bases align to TRBD2. The length of the CDR3 is 16 residues. V lost 6 bases and J lost 1; bases outside the gene matches: 9. The germline V gene encodes CDR1 SNHLY and CDR2 FYNNEI. The CDR3 DNA reads as TGTGCCAGCAGCCGCGGAAGCGGGGGGCCCCAAGAGACCCAGTACTTC. This encodes CASSRGSGGPQETQYF.

The gene calls are TRBV2 and TRBJ1-1; 7 nucleotides agree with TRBD1. This CDR3 is built from 13 residues. V dropped 6 bases and J dropped 0; count of bases not matched to a gene: 1. Germline-derived CDR1 and CDR2 are SNHLY and FYNNEI. The CDR3: CASRTGMNTEAFF. For the CDR3, the DNA is TGTGCCAGCAGGACAGGGATGAACACTGAAGCTTTCTTT. Full variable domain (missing parts from reference TRBV2 and TRBJ1-1): EPEVTQTPSHQVTQMGQEVILRCVPISNHLYFYWYRQILGQKVEFLVSFYNNEISEKSEIFDDQFSVERPDGSNFTLKIRSTKLEDSAMYFCASRTGMNTEAFFGQGTRLTVV.

This clone was detected once. The V gene is TRBV6-5, the J gene TRBJ2-5; no clear D gene. V shed 4 bases and J shed 5 bases, with 8 bases lying between them. The germline V gene encodes CDR1 MNHEY and CDR2 SVGAGI. The CDR3 loop spans 12 amino acids. The CDR3 is CASSSNRETQYF. Here the CDR3 DNA reads TGTGCCAGCAGTTCCAACCGGGAGACCCAGTACTTC.

The CDR3 region is CASSLGQGARQPQHF. The CDR3 DNA is TGTGCCAGCAGCTTGGGTCAGGGGGCTCGGCAGCCCCAGCATTTT. This chain connects TRBV5-8 to TRBJ1-5; TRBD1 matches at 8 bases. This CDR3 is 15 amino acids long. V was clipped by 0 bases and J by 7 bases; unmatched bases: 6. CDR1 is SGHTS, CDR2 YDEGEE, per germline.

The chain combines TRBV2 with TRBJ1-4, with 8 bases fitting TRBD1. Germline V gives CDR1 SNHLY, CDR2 FYNNEI. After removal of 7 bases from V and 7 bases from J, the junction contained 5 bases not matched to a gene. The CDR3 contains 13 residues. In DNA form, the CDR3 reads TGTGCCAGCATCAGGGGGCTCGGTGAAAAACTGTTTTTT. Translating gives CASIRGLGEKLFF.